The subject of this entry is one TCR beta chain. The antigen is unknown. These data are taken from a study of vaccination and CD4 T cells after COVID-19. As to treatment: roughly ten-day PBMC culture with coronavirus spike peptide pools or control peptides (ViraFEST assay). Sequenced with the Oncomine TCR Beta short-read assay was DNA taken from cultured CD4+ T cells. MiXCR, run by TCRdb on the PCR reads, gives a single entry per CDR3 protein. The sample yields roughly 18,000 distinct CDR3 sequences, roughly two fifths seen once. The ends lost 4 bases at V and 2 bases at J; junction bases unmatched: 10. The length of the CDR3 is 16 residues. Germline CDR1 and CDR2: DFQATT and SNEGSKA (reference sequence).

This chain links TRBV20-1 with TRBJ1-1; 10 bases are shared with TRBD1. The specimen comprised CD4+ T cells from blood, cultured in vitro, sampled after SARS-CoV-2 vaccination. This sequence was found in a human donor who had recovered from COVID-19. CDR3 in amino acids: CSAIIPGQGINTEAFF. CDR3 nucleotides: TGCAGTGCTATTATCCCGGGACAGGGGATAAACACTGAAGCTTTCTTT.